The 7 T cell receptor beta chains below come from one sample, sequenced in a study of T cell changes during pregnancy in multiple sclerosis. Sequenced by immunoSEQ multiplex PCR; TCRdb stores in-frame clones only, minus some. The sample records some 74,000 clones, approximately 92% being singletons. The input for sequencing was peripheral blood, taken after pregnancy. Every receptor here comes from a female donor in good health, enrolled as a control in a pregnancy study.

The V gene is TRBV19, the J gene TRBJ2-5, with 7 bases lining up with TRBD2. Unmatched junction bases numbered 13, after V lost 4 bases and J lost 5 bases. This CDR3 spans 16 amino acids. Germline V gene sequence: CDR1 LNHDA, CDR2 SQIVND (reference sequence). The CDR3 DNA follows: TGTGCCAGTAGTAAATGGCTCCCCTTGCGGGGGGAGACCCAGTACTTC. Encoded protein: CASSKWLPLRGETQYF.

The rearrangement joins TRBV9 to TRBJ2-5; the D gene is possibly TRBD1 (5 bases). V was clipped by 0 bases and J by 0 bases, with 9 bases between them. Looked up from germline, CDR1 is SGDLS and CDR2 is YYNGEE. This CDR3 has 15 residues. Here the CDR3 DNA reads TGTGCCAGCAGCGTAGTATCAGGGCACCAAGAGACCCAGTACTTC. It encodes CASSVVSGHQETQYF.

The chain has TRBV19 and TRBJ2-5; TRBD1 matches at 7 bases. The CDR3 covers 14 residues. CDR1 and CDR2 from the germline V gene are LNHDA and SQIVND (reference sequence). Trimming at V came to 6 bases and at J to 5 bases, leaving 9 bases not matched to a gene. The DNA of the CDR3 is TGTGCCAGTAGACCCAGGGGGATCGGGGAGACCCAGTACTTC. Protein sequence: CASRPRGIGETQYF.

This chain links TRBV6-1 with TRBJ1-3, with D maybe TRBD1 (5 bases). The length of the CDR3 is 17 residues. Germline-derived CDR1 and CDR2 are MNHNS and SASEGT. Trimming left V 1 base short and J 0 bases short, with 13 bases between. The chain's CDR3 is CASSEVTGLLSGNTIYF. Here the CDR3 DNA reads TGTGCCAGCAGTGAAGTTACAGGTCTTCTCTCTGGAAACACCATATATTTT.

The rearrangement joins TRBV14 to TRBJ1-2, with TRBD1 as a possible D gene (5 bases). The CDR3 is 13 amino acids. Trimming removed 2 bases at V and 3 bases at J, with 7 bases between. The germline CDR1 and CDR2 sequences are SGHDN and FVKESK. DNA of the CDR3: TGTGCCAGCAGCCAACGGGGGGACTATGGCTACACCTTC. This gives the protein CASSQRGDYGYTF.

The J gene is TRBJ2-3, the V gene TRBV7-8; 10 nucleotides line up with TRBD2. This CDR3 comprises 15 residues. Germline V gene data show CDR1 as SGHVS and CDR2 as FQNEAQ. With 5 bases clipped from V and 5 bases from J, the junction kept 7 bases outside the gene matches. The CDR3 nucleotides read TGTGCCAGCAGCACCACAGCGGGAGGGCGAGATACGCAGTATTTT. As protein: CASSTTAGGRDTQYF.

The chain is built from TRBV28 and TRBJ1-4; the D gene is possibly TRBD1 (5 bases). The CDR3 length is 11 residues. Per germline, CDR1 MDHEN and CDR2 SYDVKM. Trimming stripped 4 bases from V and 9 bases from J, with 6 bases between. The CDR3 region has the DNA TGTGCCAGCAGTTCGGACAAAAAACTGTTTTTT. Residues: CASSSDKKLFF.